This T cell receptor beta chain was profiled in a study of response to subunit inactivated influenza vaccine. Whole-study results and caveats: Seasonal influenza vaccination, on each occasion, was suggested by the authors to recruit few new T cells.

V was clipped by 7 bases and J by 0 bases, with 10 bases between them. This CDR3 spans 14 amino acids. CDR1 and CDR2 (germline): MNHNS, SASEGT. This clonotype was detected only a few times. The antigen is undetermined. TCRdb fed the RT-PCR reads into MiXCR, producing one record per CDR3 protein. The table records around 580,000 distinct CDR3 sequences, approximately 12% of them present only once. The chain joins TRBV6-1 to TRBJ1-3, with D hard to call. The receptor was derived from a man between 45 and 60 years old who received an inactivated influenza vaccine. The input for sequencing was PBMCs from blood, taken on the day of vaccination. Here the CDR3 reads CASTHTSSGNTIYF. The CDR3 DNA is TGTGCCAGCACGCACACGAGCTCTGGAAACACCATATATTTT.